The 30 T cell receptor beta chains given below trace back to one sample, sequenced in a study of T-cell memory formation after mild COVID-19. Using its own MiXCR run on the 5' RACE reads, TCRdb lists one record per CDR3 protein. The data show about 430,000 distinct CDR3 sequences, approximately 24% seen once. Sequenced: PBMCs or a T cell subset sorted from them (not recorded which). All receptors derive from an adult woman who had mild COVID-19 (a few samples of this study predate the infection). Cell type and time point are not known.

The chain joins TRBV30 to TRBJ1-1, with D possibly matching TRBD1 (6 bases). This CDR3 has 13 residues. Germline loops: CDR1 GTSNPN, CDR2 SVGIG (reference sequence). Trimming stripped 2 bases from V and 3 bases from J, with 10 bases between. CDR3 residues: CAWSSTGYTEAFF. As DNA, the CDR3 is TGTGCCTGGAGTTCGACAGGTTACACTGAAGCTTTCTTT.

This chain uses TRBV4-1 with TRBJ1-2, with a possible D match to TRBD1 (6 bases). V gave up 0 bases and J gave up 4 bases, with 15 bases separating them. The V gene's germline CDR1 is MGHRA and CDR2 YSYEKL. The CDR3 is 16 residues long. The CDR3 nucleotides read TGCGCCAGCAGCCAAGAAGGGCAGGGGAGGGGCTATGGCTACACCTTC. This sequence encodes CASSQEGQGRGYGYTF.

This clonotype was found a few times. This sequence joins TRBV5-5 and TRBJ1-2; perhaps TRBD1 as D (5 bases). Germline assignment: CDR1 SGHKS and CDR2 YYEKEE (reference sequence). Trimming shortened V by 3 bases and J by 0 bases, and 9 bases separated the two germline ends. The CDR3 covers 14 residues. The CDR3 here is CASSSGGPNYGYTF. CDR3 sequence (DNA): TGTGCCAGCAGCTCGGGGGGTCCTAACTATGGCTACACCTTC.

V usage is TRBV5-1 and J usage is TRBJ2-3, with 9 bases aligning to TRBD2. J was trimmed by 2 bases and V by 0 bases; bases with no gene match: 1. Germline-derived CDR1 and CDR2 are SGHRS and YFSETQ. The CDR3 length is 15 residues. CDR3 nucleotide sequence: TGCGCCAGCAGCTTGGAGCGGGGGGACACAGATACGCAGTATTTT. Amino acid sequence: CASSLERGDTDTQYF.

This rearrangement joins TRBV7-2 to TRBJ1-2; TRBD1 aligns across 9 bases. This CDR3 is 13 amino acids long. Trimming cost V 5 bases and J 7 bases; bases outside gene matches: 5. The germline V gene has CDR1 SGHTA and CDR2 FQGNSA. CDR3 coding DNA: TGTGCCAGCAGCCCACAGGGGGCATTTGGCTACACCTTC. Translation gives CASSPQGAFGYTF.

Many counts were recorded for this clonotype. The chain combines TRBV9 with TRBJ1-4, with 7 bases lining up with TRBD1. Germline V lookup: CDR1 SGDLS, CDR2 YYNGEE. The CDR3 has 15 residues. With V trimmed by 5 bases and J by 5 bases, 9 bases remained unmatched. Written as DNA, the CDR3 is TGTGCCAGCAGTCCTACCGGGACAGCGAATGAAAAACTGTTTTTT. It encodes CASSPTGTANEKLFF.

V and J are TRBV24-1 and TRBJ1-5; no clear D. CDR3 length equals 15 residues. V was clipped by 3 bases and J by 2 bases, with 10 bases between them. Looked up from germline, CDR1 is KGHDR and CDR2 is SFDVKD. The CDR3 bases are TGTGCCACCAGTGATCGGGGTTCGCGCAATCAGCCCCAGCATTTT. This codes for CATSDRGSRNQPQHF.

The CDR3 region is CASSRPGVNEQFF. CDR3 nucleotide sequence: TGTGCCAGCAGCCGACCCGGGGTCAATGAGCAGTTCTTC. This chain joins TRBV6-5 and TRBJ2-1; maybe TRBD2 (5 bases). The CDR3 consists of 13 residues. Germline V gene sequence: CDR1 MNHEY, CDR2 SVGAGI. V was shortened by 6 bases and J by 6 bases, with 12 bases between the two germline ends.

The J gene is TRBJ2-2, the V gene TRBV4-1; possibly TRBD2 for D (6 bases). The CDR3 is made up of 16 amino acids. CDR1 MGHRA and CDR2 YSYEKL come from the germline V gene. V was cut by 0 bases and J by 1 base, with 9 bases left in between. The CDR3 region has the DNA TGCGCCAGCAGCCAAGATGGGCGGGGGAACACCGGGGAGCTGTTTTTT. Its protein product is CASSQDGRGNTGELFF.

The chain uses TRBV5-6 and TRBJ2-1; TRBD2 matches at 15 bases. Losses at the gene ends were 4 bases for V and 8 bases for J; bases not matched to a gene: 10. Germline-derived CDR1 and CDR2 are SGHDT and YYEEEE. The CDR3 runs to 17 residues. Written as DNA, the CDR3 is TGTGCCAGCAGCCTGGACCGGACTAGCGGGAGGGTAGATGAGCAGTTCTTC. Translation gives CASSLDRTSGRVDEQFF.

V gene TRBV29-1 combines with J gene TRBJ1-2; D is ambiguous. V was shortened by 7 bases and J by 7 bases, with 19 bases between the two germline ends. Germline assignment: CDR1 SQVTM and CDR2 ANQGSEA. The CDR3 runs 13 residues. The CDR3 sequence is CSGADKGLGGYTF. CDR3 nucleotides: TGCAGCGGGGCCGACAAGGGCCTCGGTGGCTACACCTTC.

This clonotype was counted between two and nine times. V usage is TRBV7-8 and J usage is TRBJ2-1; 14 nucleotides align to TRBD2. In germline, CDR1 is SGHVS, CDR2 FQNEAQ. The length of the CDR3 is 16 residues. Losses at the gene ends were 1 base for V and 9 bases for J; bases not matched to a gene: 5. The CDR3, as DNA: TGTGCCAGCAGCTTAGGACCCGGGACTAGCGGGAGTGAGCAGTTCTTC. Protein sequence: CASSLGPGTSGSEQFF. The variable domain in full, completed from reference TRBV7-8 and TRBJ2-1, reads GAGVSQSPRYKVAKRGQDVALRCDPISGHVSLFWYQQALGQGPEFLTYFQNEAQLDKSGLPSDRFFAERPEGSVSTLKIQRTQQEDSAVYLCASSLGPGTSGSEQFFGPGTRLTVL.

This chain connects TRBV24-1 to TRBJ2-3, with 10 bases aligning to TRBD1. The CDR3 is made up of 16 amino acids. Germline assignment: CDR1 KGHDR and CDR2 SFDVKD. Trimming cost V 4 bases and J 6 bases; bases outside gene matches: 9. CDR3 sequence (DNA): TGTGCCACCAGTGAGACCGGGACAGGGGTCCGGGATACGCAGTATTTT. Translation: CATSETGTGVRDTQYF.

CDR3 nucleotide sequence: TGCAGTGCTAGGGATGATTGGGGGACGACCTACGAGCAGTACTTC. Translated: CSARDDWGTTYEQYF. The chain combines TRBV20-1 with TRBJ2-7; either TRBD1 or TRBD2 may fit D (5 bases each). CDR1 and CDR2 from the germline V gene are DFQATT and SNEGSKA (reference sequence). This CDR3 contains 15 residues. Trimming removed 3 bases from V and 2 bases from J, with 17 bases in between.

This clonotype came up a few times. This chain uses TRBV7-2 with TRBJ2-1; TRBD1 aligns across 8 bases. CDR1 is SGHTA, CDR2 FQGNSA, per germline. The CDR3 totals 13 residues. Germline trimming cut 6 bases from V and 9 bases from J; bases unmatched to any gene: 7. The CDR3 spells CASRPGGKGEQFF. CDR3 coding DNA: TGTGCCAGCAGGCCAGGGGGCAAGGGTGAGCAGTTCTTC. Using reference TRBV7-2 and TRBJ2-1 for the parts outside the CDR3, the full variable domain is GAGVSQSPSNKVTEKGKDVELRCDPISGHTALYWYRQSLGQGLEFLIYFQGNSAPDKSGLPSDRFSAERTGGSVSTLTIQRTQQEDSAVYLCASRPGGKGEQFFGPGTRLTVL.

The chain is built from TRBV7-2 and TRBJ1-4; D unresolved. In germline, CDR1 is SGHTA, CDR2 FQGNSA. V lost 5 bases to trimming and J lost 6 bases, with 16 bases between them. This CDR3 has 15 residues. The DNA for the CDR3 is TGTGCCAGCAGCCTCTTGGGCCCACCAGATGAAAAACTGTTTTTT. Translating gives CASSLLGPPDEKLFF. Based on the CDR3 plus reference TRBV7-2 and TRBJ1-4, the full variable domain is GAGVSQSPSNKVTEKGKDVELRCDPISGHTALYWYRQSLGQGLEFLIYFQGNSAPDKSGLPSDRFSAERTGGSVSTLTIQRTQQEDSAVYLCASSLLGPPDEKLFFGSGTQLSVL.

This clonotype turned up a few times. J is TRBJ2-5 and V is TRBV6-6; 12 bases are shared with TRBD2. Germline-derived CDR1 and CDR2 are MNHNY and SVGAGI (reference sequence). The CDR3 consists of 15 residues. Trimming cost V 6 bases and J 4 bases; bases outside gene matches: 6. CDR3 protein: CASSPTLAGGETQYF. The CDR3 coding sequence is TGTGCCAGCAGCCCGACACTAGCGGGAGGAGAGACCCAGTACTTC.

The chain uses TRBV19 and TRBJ2-4; no definite D call. Germline V gene sequence: CDR1 LNHDA, CDR2 SQIVND (reference sequence). The CDR3 loop spans 11 amino acids. Trimming left V 1 base short and J 15 bases short, with 10 bases between. The CDR3 region is CASSIGPAVYF. CDR3 nucleotide sequence: TGTGCCAGTAGTATAGGCCCAGCCGTGTACTTC.

The chain carries TRBV7-8 and TRBJ2-7; D may match TRBD1 or TRBD2 (5 bases each). CDR3 size: 14 residues. Germline CDR1 reads SGHVS; CDR2 reads FQNEAQ. V was trimmed by 5 bases and J by 3 bases, leaving 14 bases between them. The CDR3 loop reads CASSRGRTYYEQYF. The DNA of the CDR3 is TGTGCCAGCAGCCGGGGACGGACTTACTACGAGCAGTACTTC.

A few counts support this clonotype. V usage is TRBV20-1 and J usage is TRBJ1-1, with no clear D. This CDR3 region has 15 residues. CDR1 and CDR2 (germline): DFQATT, SNEGSKA (reference sequence). Trimming stripped 0 bases from V and 4 bases from J, with 15 bases between. CDR3 in amino acids: CSARDSFGPGTEAFF. The CDR3 region has the DNA TGCAGTGCTAGAGATTCTTTCGGCCCGGGCACTGAAGCTTTCTTT.

This chain joins TRBV29-1 and TRBJ1-2; D remains ambiguous. Trimming removed 7 bases at V and 7 bases at J, with 13 bases between. CDR1 and CDR2 from the germline V gene are SQVTM and ANQGSEA. CDR3 length: 11 amino acids. The CDR3 spells CSGGELRGYTF. The CDR3 nucleotides are TGCAGCGGCGGGGAATTACGTGGCTACACCTTC.

V is TRBV7-3 and J is TRBJ2-7; 9 nucleotides align to TRBD2. Germline V gene lookup returns CDR1 SGHTA and CDR2 FQGTGA. The CDR3 totals 14 residues. J was trimmed by 7 bases and V by 6 bases; bases with no gene match: 10. The CDR3 loop reads CASRLTSGAGEQYF. CDR3 sequence (DNA): TGTGCCAGCAGATTGACTAGCGGAGCAGGGGAGCAGTACTTC.

The J gene is TRBJ2-1, the V gene TRBV24-1; 7 nucleotides align to TRBD2. Germline V gene sequence: CDR1 KGHDR, CDR2 SFDVKD. The CDR3 contains 17 residues. Trimming removed 1 base from V and 1 base from J; junction bases left unmatched: 6. The CDR3 spells CATSDFRGVGSYNEQFF. The CDR3 DNA reads TGTGCCACCAGTGATTTTCGGGGGGTCGGGTCCTACAATGAGCAGTTCTTC.

V and J are TRBV4-1 and TRBJ2-7; unclear D gene. Trimming cost V 0 bases and J 0 bases, with 9 bases left between them. The germline CDR1 and CDR2 sequences are MGHRA and YSYEKL. The CDR3 totals 15 residues. The chain's CDR3 is CASSQDRASSYEQYF. In DNA, the CDR3 is TGCGCCAGCAGCCAAGATAGGGCCAGCTCCTACGAGCAGTACTTC.

This clonotype was seen a handful of times. This chain uses TRBV4-3 with TRBJ2-3; no firm D call. Germline values: CDR1 LGHNA, CDR2 YSLEER. With 0 bases removed from V and 1 base from J, the gap between germline ends came to 8 bases. The CDR3 contains 15 residues. CDR3 residues: CASSQDGPGTDTQYF. The CDR3 DNA follows: TGCGCCAGCAGCCAAGATGGCCCAGGCACAGATACGCAGTATTTT.

The J gene is TRBJ2-5, the V gene TRBV7-9; D gene unclear. The V end was cut by 5 bases, the J end by 5 bases, with 12 bases between. The CDR3 length is 13 residues. Germline V gene lookup returns CDR1 SEHNR and CDR2 FQNEAQ (reference sequence). The CDR3 region has the DNA TGTGCCAGCAGCCTCGTCATGTCGGAGACCCAGTACTTC. It encodes CASSLVMSETQYF.

The chain joins TRBV10-3 to TRBJ1-2; D not resolved. There are 15 residues in the CDR3. Trimming shortened V by 6 bases and J by 2 bases, and 16 bases separated the two germline ends. In germline, CDR1 is ENHRY, CDR2 SYGVKD. For the CDR3, the DNA is TGTGCCATCAGGACATCATCCGGTTCCAACTATGGCTACACCTTC. Its protein product is CAIRTSSGSNYGYTF.

This clonotype was found a few times. The CDR3 coding sequence is TGTGCCAGCAGGAACCCTAGTGAAAAACTGTTTTTT. It codes for CASRNPSEKLFF. The rearrangement links TRBV6-5 to TRBJ1-4; D is unclear. Germline V gene data show CDR1 as MNHEY and CDR2 as SVGAGI. The CDR3 extends over 12 amino acids. Trimming took 6 bases from V and 7 from J, leaving 9 bases between them.

This clonotype came up a few times. The chain recombines TRBV7-9 with TRBJ2-2, with D perhaps matching TRBD2 (5 bases). The CDR3 consists of 17 residues. Trimming shortened V by 4 bases and J by 0 bases, and 15 bases separated the two germline ends. The germline V gene has CDR1 SEHNR and CDR2 FQNEAQ (reference sequence). The CDR3 loop is CASSSRTEAPNTGELFF. Written as DNA, the CDR3 is TGTGCCAGCAGCTCCCGGACTGAGGCGCCGAACACCGGGGAGCTGTTTTTT.

This sequence joins TRBV6-2 or TRBV6-3 and TRBJ2-7; TRBD1 or TRBD2 may be the D gene (5 bases each). The CDR3 contains 14 residues. The V end was cut by 8 bases, the J end by 2 bases, with 16 bases between. The V gene's germline CDR1 is MNHEY and CDR2 SVGEGT. The CDR3 DNA is TGTGCCAGCTTAAAGACGGGGCAGACCTACGAGCAGTACTTC. Its translation is CASLKTGQTYEQYF.